This TCR beta chain emerged from a study of blood T cell repertoires in COVID-19. Here immunoSEQ multiplex PCR was the method, and the copy in TCRdb shows in-frame clones only, minus some. The table includes about 250,000 clones, 80% to 90% detected once. The V gene's germline CDR1 is MRHNA and CDR2 SNTAGT. J was trimmed by 5 bases and V by 4 bases; bases with no gene match: 8. The CDR3 extends over 15 amino acids. Sequencing used PBMCs or T cells enriched from blood (not recorded which). The TCR comes from a man in his forties who had recovered from COVID-19. The V and J genes are TRBV6-4 and TRBJ2-5; TRBD2 matches at 9 bases. The CDR3 region is CASSALAGIFETQYF. The CDR3 DNA is TGTGCCAGCAGTGCGCTAGCGGGAATCTTTGAGACCCAGTACTTC.